The sequence of this T cell receptor beta chain was determined in a study of blood T cell repertoires in COVID-19. Background on the study: COVID-19 samples collected from the United States, Italy and Spain covered acute and convalescent phases. The cDNA or gDNA used as material had been derived from T cells, B-cell-depleted T cells, or PBMCs.

The trim removed 1 base at V and 5 bases at J, leaving 4 bases unmatched. The CDR3 consists of 14 residues. The germline V gene has CDR1 KGHDR and CDR2 SFDVKD. In the authors' methods: Estimation of nucleated cell counts relied on the amplification of reference gene primers. Sequencing used immunoSEQ multiplex PCR; TCRdb keeps in-frame clones, though not all of them. For V, J and clone size, that table is used; D and trimming come from the DNA. This repertoire shows approximately 160,000 clones, around 80% found once; its top ten account for 9.1%. The sample consisted of peripheral blood. J is TRBJ2-7 and V is TRBV24-1; 7 bases fit TRBD1. The sequence was obtained from a woman of 80 years or more with active or convalescent COVID-19. CDR3 region: CATSDFDRAHEQYF. CDR3 sequence (DNA): TGTGCCACCAGTGATTTCGACAGGGCCCACGAGCAGTACTTC.